A single sample gave rise to the 14 T cell receptor beta chains below, sequenced in a study of CD8 T cells in Susac syndrome (dated by TCRdb to 2018 to 2020). Preparation of the library involved the immunoSEQ multiplex PCR assay. RNA was extracted with the RNeasy kit and about 0.5 to 1 ug was reverse transcribed using random hexamers. The public reads were reanalyzed by TCRdb: fastp trimming at Q25, MiXCR alignment, in-frame beta chains only. Under each unique CDR3 protein, matching rows form one entry showing the most common genes and DNA. The sample yields 170,000 or so distinct CDR3 sequences; 85% to 95% were counted once. Clones ranked in the top ten supply about 0.1% of the sample. The sample was CD4+ T cells from PBMCs. The receptors originated from a human donor with Susac syndrome.

The gene calls are TRBV14 and TRBJ1-1; D not certain. Germline loops: CDR1 SGHDN, CDR2 FVKESK. The germline V and J ends were trimmed by 2 bases and 0 bases, with 4 bases remaining between them. This CDR3 comprises 13 residues. The CDR3 loop is CASSQTMNTEAFF. The CDR3 bases are TGTGCCAGCAGCCAAACAATGAACACTGAAGCTTTCTTT.

The chain is built from TRBV4-3 and TRBJ2-3; tentatively, D is TRBD2 (7 bases). This CDR3 region has 20 residues. V lost 4 bases, J lost 0 bases, and 26 bases lay in between. The V gene's germline CDR1 is LGHNA and CDR2 YSLEER. The CDR3 nucleotides are TGCGCCAGCAGCCGCTCGCTCGGAACGGGGGGCGGAGGAAGCACAGATACGCAGTATTTT. As protein: CASSRSLGTGGGGSTDTQYF.

The CDR3: CATSDLGKGPTDTQYF. The CDR3 DNA follows: TGTGCCACCAGTGATCTTGGGAAGGGCCCCACAGATACGCAGTATTTT. The chain uses TRBV24-1 and TRBJ2-3; D gene ambiguous. Germline V CDR1 and CDR2: KGHDR, SFDVKD. V was cut by 3 bases and J by 2 bases, with 14 bases left in between. The CDR3 extends over 16 amino acids.

The chain employs TRBV28 and TRBJ2-5, with D unresolved. CDR3 length: 13 amino acids. Germline V lookup: CDR1 MDHEN, CDR2 SYDVKM. The V gene lost 6 bases and the J gene lost 2 bases, with 10 bases spanning the gap. The CDR3 spells CASRRPQQETQYF. The CDR3 nucleotides are TGTGCCAGCAGACGTCCCCAACAAGAGACCCAGTACTTC. Variable domain in full (rest from reference TRBV28 and TRBJ2-5): DVKVTQSSRYLVKRTGEKVFLECVQDMDHENMFWYRQDPGLGLRLIYFSYDVKMKEKGDIPEGYSVSREKKERFSLILESASTNQTSMYLCASRRPQQETQYFGPGTRLLVL.

The DNA of the CDR3 is TGCGCCAGCAGCTTACCAGGGGGTAGCTACGAGCAGTACTTC. This sequence encodes CASSLPGGSYEQYF. The genes are TRBV5-1 and TRBJ2-7, with 7 positions matching TRBD1. Germline CDR1 and CDR2: SGHRS and YFSETQ. This CDR3 is 14 amino acids long. Unmatched junction bases numbered 5, after V lost 2 bases and J lost 3 bases.

The genes are TRBV21-1 and TRBJ1-5; TRBD1 is taken as the D call from the table, unchecked against the DNA. TRBV21-1 is shown as a pseudogene. The CDR3 length is 15 residues. As DNA, the CDR3 is TGTGCCAGCAGCAATTCGAGGATCAGGGTTCAGCCCCAGCATTTT. As protein: CASSNSRIRVQPQHF.

V usage is TRBV20-1 and J usage is TRBJ1-2; possible D gene TRBD1, 6 bases. With 1 base removed from V and 6 bases from J, the gap between germline ends came to 15 bases. CDR1 and CDR2 (germline): DFQATT, SNEGSKA (reference sequence). This CDR3 contains 14 residues. In DNA, the CDR3 is TGCAGTGCTAGAGTACGTAGGGGGGATCATGGCTACACCTTC. It encodes CSARVRRGDHGYTF.

The rearrangement links TRBV5-1 to TRBJ2-5; no firm D call. The CDR3 loop spans 12 amino acids. Germline values: CDR1 SGHRS, CDR2 YFSETQ. V was pared by 5 bases and J by 2 bases, with 7 bases between. The CDR3 nucleotides read TGCGCCAGCAGTACAGTACAAGAGACCCAGTACTTC. The encoded protein is CASSTVQETQYF.

The chain couples TRBV5-1 to TRBJ1-2; D unclear. V lost 1 base and J lost 2, with 12 bases in between. This CDR3 spans 15 amino acids. Germline values: CDR1 SGHRS, CDR2 YFSETQ. The CDR3 reads CASSLSPGINYGYTF. For the CDR3, the DNA is TGCGCCAGCAGCTTGTCCCCTGGGATCAACTATGGCTACACCTTC.

The chain recombines TRBV2 with TRBJ1-1; D uncertain. V was pared by 3 bases and J by 1 base, with 3 bases between. CDR1 is SNHLY, CDR2 FYNNEI, per germline. The CDR3 length is 12 residues. The CDR3 is CASSEANTEAFF. CDR3 in DNA: TGTGCCAGCAGTGAGGCGAACACTGAAGCTTTCTTT.

The gene calls are TRBV7-9 and TRBJ1-4; unclear D gene. The CDR3 covers 14 residues. Germline CDR1 SEHNR, CDR2 FQNEAQ (reference sequence). V lost 0 bases, J lost 8 bases, and 10 bases lay in between. The CDR3 is CASSLAVEEEKLFF. DNA for the CDR3: TGTGCCAGCAGCTTAGCCGTTGAAGAAGAAAAACTGTTTTTT.

V is TRBV7-2 and J is TRBJ2-1, with D uncertain. The CDR3 sequence is 14 residues long. CDR1 is SGHTA, CDR2 FQGNSA, per germline. The V end lost 3 bases, the J end lost 3 bases, and 9 bases lay between the germline ends. The CDR3: CASSFGQIYNEQFF. CDR3 sequence (DNA): TGTGCCAGCAGCTTTGGCCAGATCTACAATGAGCAGTTCTTC.

The gene calls are TRBV10-3 and TRBJ2-7; 9 bases agree with TRBD1. Trimming removed 8 bases from V and 1 base from J; junction bases left unmatched: 12. CDR1 is ENHRY and CDR2 is SYGVKD in the germline V gene. CDR3 length: 16 residues. The CDR3 region is CAIRSDGGQGSYEQYF. CDR3 DNA: TGTGCCATCCGAAGTGATGGTGGACAGGGGTCCTACGAGCAGTACTTC.

The rearrangement uses TRBV3-1 and TRBJ2-3; D gene uncertain. This CDR3 comprises 15 residues. The ends were cut back, 3 bases at V and 2 bases at J, with 12 bases in the middle. The germline gives CDR1 LGHDT, CDR2 YNNKEL (reference sequence). The CDR3 here is CASSQNILNTDTQYF. CDR3 DNA sequence: TGTGCCAGCAGCCAGAACATACTAAACACAGATACGCAGTATTTT.